This note documents a single T cell receptor (beta chain) sequence. Its target is unknown. The data stem from a study of T cell repertoires in cytomegalovirus infection. Background on the study: Indications of both CMV infection and matching HLA type were provided by public TCR beta signatures.

General study results and limits: Ex vivo, HLA-C-restricted CMV-specific TCR beta clonotypes prevailed over the rest of the response.

The CDR3 has 20 amino acids. Trimming removed 3 bases from V and 0 bases from J; junction bases left unmatched: 14. The germline CDR1 and CDR2 sequences are LNHNV and YYDKDF (reference sequence). TCRdb re-called the reads with MiXCR, one entry per CDR3 protein. The sample lists approximately 120,000 distinct CDR3 sequences, approximately 30% occurring once. The sequenced sample was CD8+ T cells from cultured PBMCs, obtained from culture after CMV antigen stimulation. The chain recombines TRBV15 with TRBJ2-5; 12 bases align to TRBD1. This TCR derives from a human donor in good health (CMV status not recorded). Some clones in this sample may be carry-over from other donors' samples. The DNA for the CDR3 is TGTGCCACCAGCAGTAAAACCGGGACAGGGGGCTTCAAGTACCAAGAGACCCAGTACTTC. This translates into CATSSKTGTGGFKYQETQYF.